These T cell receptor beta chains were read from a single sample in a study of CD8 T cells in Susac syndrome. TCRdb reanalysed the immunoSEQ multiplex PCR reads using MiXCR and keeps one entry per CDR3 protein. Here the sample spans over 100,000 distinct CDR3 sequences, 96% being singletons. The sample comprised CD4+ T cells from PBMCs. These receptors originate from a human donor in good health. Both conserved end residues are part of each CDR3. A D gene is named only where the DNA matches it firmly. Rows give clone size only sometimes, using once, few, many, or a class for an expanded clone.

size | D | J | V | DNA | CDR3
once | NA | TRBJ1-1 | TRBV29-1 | TGCAGCGTTGGGCAGGGGAAGAACACTGAAGCTTTCTTT | CSVGQGKNTEAFF
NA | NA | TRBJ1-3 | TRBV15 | TGTGCCACCAGCAGAGATCTAGGACGGAGCTCTGGAAACACCATATATTTT | CATSRDLGRSSGNTIYF
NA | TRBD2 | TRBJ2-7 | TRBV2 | TGTGCCAGCACCCGTAGGGGAGGGAGCTCCTACGAGCAGTACTTC | CASTRRGGSSYEQYF
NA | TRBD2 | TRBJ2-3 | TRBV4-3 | TGCGCCAGCAGCCCGCACATCGATAGCGGGGGCACAGATACGCAGTATTTT | CASSPHIDSGGTDTQYF
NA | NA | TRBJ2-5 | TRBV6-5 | TGTGCCAGCAGGAAGGACGTTTTGGAGACCCAGTACTTC | CASRKDVLETQYF
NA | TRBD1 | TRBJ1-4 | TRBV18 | TGTGCCAGCTCACCTTCGACAGGGAATGAAAAACTGTTTTTT | CASSPSTGNEKLFF
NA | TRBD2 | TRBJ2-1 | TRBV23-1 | TGCGCCAGTAGCGGGGTAGCGGGAGGCCCGAGGGGGACAATCTATGAGCAGTTCTTC | CASSGVAGGPRGTIYEQFF
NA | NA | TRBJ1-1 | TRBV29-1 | TGCAGCGTTGCGGGTATGTACACTGAAGCTTTCTTT | CSVAGMYTEAFF
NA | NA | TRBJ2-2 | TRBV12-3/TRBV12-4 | TGTGCCAGCAAGCGTGGGCAGGGTATAGCCGGGGAGCTGTTTTTT | CASKRGQGIAGELFF
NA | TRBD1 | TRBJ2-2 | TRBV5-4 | TGTGCCAGCAGGGCCGCAGGGGGGAACACCGGGGAGCTGTTTTTT | CASRAAGGNTGELFF
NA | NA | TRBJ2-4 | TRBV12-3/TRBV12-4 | TGTGCCAGCAGTGCCCGAGTTGGCGCGGGGAACATTCAGTACTTC | CASSARVGAGNIQYF
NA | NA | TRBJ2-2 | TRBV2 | TGTGCCAGCAGGAGGGACACCGGGGAGCTGTTTTTT | CASRRDTGELFF
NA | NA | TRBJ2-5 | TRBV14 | TGTGCCAGCAGCCCAGACTTGGGCGCGGGGGAGACCCAGTACTTC | CASSPDLGAGETQYF
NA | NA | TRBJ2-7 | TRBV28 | TGTGCCAGCAGTTTCGAAGGTCGGCCCAACTACGAGCAGTACTTC | CASSFEGRPNYEQYF
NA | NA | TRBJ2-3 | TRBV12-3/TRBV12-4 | TGTGCCAGCAGTTTCCTAGATCGAGATACGCAGTATTTT | CASSFLDRDTQYF
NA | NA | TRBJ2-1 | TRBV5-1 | TGCGCCAGCAGCTTGGAGTCTAGGTCCCAAGAGCAGTTCTTC | CASSLESRSQEQFF
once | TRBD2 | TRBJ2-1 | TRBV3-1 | TGTGCCAGCAGCCACGCCCCCGGGACTAGCGGTTACAATGAGCAGTTCTTC | CASSHAPGTSGYNEQFF